This T cell receptor (beta chain) was sequenced in a study of blood T cell repertoires in COVID-19. Study processing details: Researchers report that nucleated cell counts were estimated from reference gene primer amplification. Profiling relied on immunoSEQ multiplex PCR, and the TCRdb table lists in-frame clones only, not all of them. V and J calls and clone size are given by that table; D and trimming were obtained from the DNA. The table shows 200,000 to 250,000 clones, with about 88% occurring only once. This CDR3 has 15 amino acids. CDR1 is SGHAT and CDR2 is FQNNGV in the germline V gene. The V end lost 5 bases, the J end lost 7 bases, and 20 bases lay between the germline ends.

This sequence was found in a woman in her 70s with active or convalescent COVID-19. Sequences were obtained from peripheral blood. The chain couples TRBV11-2 to TRBJ1-2; perhaps TRBD1 as D (5 bases). CDR3 coding DNA: TGTGCCAGCAGCCCCCCATTGCGGGACCGGTCTGGCTACACCTTC. Translation gives CASSPPLRDRSGYTF.